This T cell receptor (beta chain) originates from a study of blood T cell repertoires in COVID-19 (TCRdb year 2020). Broadly, across the study: Samples from collaborators originated in the United States, Italy and Spain and spanned both the acute and convalescent phases of COVID-19. The material from the prospective study consisted of cDNA or gDNA derived from T cells, B-cell-depleted T cells, or PBMCs. Deeply sampled blood TCRbeta repertoires from subjects exposed to, actively infected with, or recovered from COVID-19 were included in the dataset. A freely available public database, intended as a resource for researchers studying the immune response to SARS-CoV-2, is where the repertoires were released. The samples were drawn from two sources: the first 160 participants of the ongoing ImmuneRACE study, and fewer than 1,500 subjects contributed by 6 global collaborators. Sample metadata almost always included a de-identified subject ID, COVID-19 status, age in years and sex. HLA class I and class II types, where available, came from metadata supplied by the sample provider rather than from assay-based typing.

Collaborating institutions collected whole blood in K2EDTA tubes following their own protocols. For TCRbeta analysis, collaborators shipped samples as frozen whole blood, isolated PBMCs, or DNA extracted from either of those sample types. The immunoSEQ Assay, a bias-controlled multiplex PCR, was used to amplify TCRbeta CDR3 regions from genomic DNA. The paper's data handling went like this. The number of nucleated cells in each sample was estimated from the amplification of reference gene primers within the assay. Sequence reads were collapsed and filtered to measure the absolute abundance of every unique TCRbeta CDR3 rearrangement. For each sample, productive Simpson clonality was calculated by taking the square root of Simpson's diversity index across productive rearrangements. This is the immuneACCESS table as TCRdb keeps it, with only in-frame sequences that have V and J called. A part of the clones is gone; compared with another copy, unresolved V genes explain less than half, and the rest is unexplained. From that table come the V and J calls and clone size; the DNA was used to work out D and trimming. In this sample the table shows fewer than 150,000 clones, around 76% of which occur a single time. In total, the top ten clones hold under 14% of the sample.

Trimming takes 0 bases from V and 6 bases from J, and the germline ends sit 7 bases apart. Measured from the cysteine to the phenylalanine, the CDR3 is 14 residues long. Solely the CDR3 DNA is kept, with 42 bases framed from the first base. CDR1 and CDR2 were assigned from the germline V gene as SGDLS and YYNGEE. Broad study findings and their caveats: How much clinical and demographic metadata was included differed by source and by participant, and the metadata was provided uncurated.

With respect to this clone: It has no known antigen specificity. Qualities for individual bases were not recorded, and no much larger clone is one base off.

The sequence joins TRBV9 to TRBJ1-6; the D segment cannot be called with confidence. The source material was peripheral blood. The sequence came from a human donor in a cohort sampled during active COVID-19. The CDR3 reads as follows: CASSVGGFNSPLHF. Read as DNA, the sequence is TGTGCCAGCAGCGTAGGAGGGTTTAATTCACCCCTCCACTTT.